Following are 15 T cell receptor beta chains from one sample sequenced in a study of TIL therapy for anti-PD-1-resistant metastatic lung cancer. The sample's time point: pre-treatment sample, taken before nivolumab and TIL therapy. The libraries were made with immunoSEQ v3. Clones were read by immunoSEQ multiplex PCR, and TCRdb kept only the in-frame ones, dropping some. Of about 60,000 clones in the sample, 69% were seen once. The starting material was blood, obtained at baseline. All receptors derive from a person aged 25-85 years with non-small cell lung cancer.

The V gene is TRBV5-1, the J gene TRBJ2-6; D is unresolved. The ends were cut back, 0 bases at V and 2 bases at J, with 6 bases in the middle. CDR3 length: 15 residues. In germline, CDR1 is SGHRS, CDR2 YFSETQ. The CDR3 region is CASSLVETGANVLTF. The DNA of the CDR3 is TGCGCCAGCAGCTTGGTCGAGACTGGGGCCAACGTCCTGACTTTC.

CDR3 region: CASSQEEVDTQYF. The CDR3 DNA sequence: TGCGCCAGCAGCCAAGAAGAGGTAGATACGCAGTATTTT. The V call is TRBV4-1, the J call TRBJ2-3; D unclear. The length of the CDR3 is 13 residues. The germline gives CDR1 MGHRA, CDR2 YSYEKL. Trimming pared 0 bases from V and 5 bases from J, leaving 6 bases between.

On this clone: The sample has other DNA sequences that encode this CDR3 too. This chain uses TRBV2 with TRBJ2-6, with a weak D call TRBD2 (7 bases). The V end was cut by 3 bases, the J end by 4 bases, with 10 bases between. This CDR3 has 15 residues. Germline CDR1 is SNHLY and CDR2 is FYNNEI. The CDR3 DNA reads as TGTGCCAGCAGTGACGGGGGGCTGGGGGCCAACGTCCTGACTTTC. The encoded protein is CASSDGGLGANVLTF.

This sequence joins TRBV4-1 and TRBJ1-1; perhaps TRBD1 as D (6 bases). This CDR3 has 18 residues. With 0 bases removed from V and 1 base from J, the gap between germline ends came to 18 bases. Germline loops: CDR1 MGHRA, CDR2 YSYEKL. CDR3 sequence reads: CASSQEVQAGATNTEAFF. The CDR3 DNA is TGCGCCAGCAGCCAAGAAGTTCAGGCAGGGGCAACGAACACTGAAGCTTTCTTT.

V gene TRBV5-1 combines with J gene TRBJ1-5; TRBD1 matches 10 bases. The CDR3 spans 16 residues. From germline, CDR1 is SGHRS and CDR2 YFSETQ. V was pared by 4 bases and J by 1 base, with 5 bases of the junction left unmatched. The CDR3 sequence: CASSPGQGWSNQPQHF. The CDR3 region has the DNA TGCGCCAGCAGCCCGGGACAGGGGTGGAGCAATCAGCCCCAGCATTTT.

The chain recombines TRBV5-1 with TRBJ2-5; 11 bases align to TRBD2. Trimming took 2 bases from V and 4 from J; bases not matched to a gene: 4. The CDR3 consists of 15 residues. CDR1 and CDR2 from the germline V gene are SGHRS and YFSETQ. As DNA, the CDR3 is TGCGCCAGCAGCTTACAAGGACTAGCGGGAGAGACCCAGTACTTC. This translates into CASSLQGLAGETQYF.

The V and J genes are TRBV5-1 and TRBJ1-2, with 11 bases that match TRBD1. The CDR3 has 14 amino acids. Germline-derived CDR1 and CDR2 are SGHRS and YFSETQ. Trimming took 4 bases from V and 4 from J; bases not matched to a gene: 3. The CDR3 reads CASSPGTGGYGYTF. In DNA form, the CDR3 reads TGCGCCAGCAGCCCGGGGACAGGGGGCTATGGCTACACCTTC. The variable domain in full, completed from reference TRBV5-1 and TRBJ1-2, reads KAGVTQTPRYLIKTRGQQVTLSCSPISGHRSVSWYQQTPGQGLQFLFEYFSETQRNKGNFPGRFSGRQFSNSRSEMNVSTLELGDSALYLCASSPGTGGYGYTFGSGTRLTVV.

This clone turned up a few times. The rearrangement links TRBV6-5 to TRBJ1-6, with a weak D call TRBD1 (6 bases). The ends were cut back, 2 bases at V and 10 bases at J, with 9 bases in the middle. The length of the CDR3 is 13 residues. In germline, CDR1 is MNHEY, CDR2 SVGAGI. The CDR3, as DNA: TGTGCCAGCAGTTACCAGGGGTACTCACCCCTCCACTTT. It is translated as CASSYQGYSPLHF.

The chain combines TRBV5-1 with TRBJ2-3; D is undetermined. Deletions cut 0 bases from V and 3 bases from J, with 8 bases between. The CDR3 is 14 residues long. Germline V gene sequence: CDR1 SGHRS, CDR2 YFSETQ. The CDR3 sequence is CASSLEEWTDTQYF. In nucleotides, the CDR3 is TGCGCCAGCAGCTTGGAGGAGTGGACAGATACGCAGTATTTT.

J is TRBJ2-3 and V is TRBV5-1; 7 bases are shared with TRBD2. Germline CDR1 is SGHRS and CDR2 is YFSETQ. V lost 1 base and J lost 1; bases outside the gene matches: 0. CDR3 length equals 14 residues. Here the CDR3 reads CASSLLAGTDTQYF. The CDR3 nucleotides read TGCGCCAGCAGCTTGCTAGCGGGCACAGATACGCAGTATTTT.

The gene calls are TRBV2 and TRBJ2-1; the match to TRBD2 covers 12 bases. CDR1 SNHLY and CDR2 FYNNEI come from the germline V gene. This CDR3 spans 14 amino acids. J was trimmed by 14 bases and V by 7 bases; bases with no gene match: 12. DNA of the CDR3: TGTGCCAGCACCTGGTCTAGCGGGGGGGGACTCAAGTTCTTC. This codes for CASTWSSGGGLKFF.

The chain employs TRBV5-4 and TRBJ2-3; D perhaps matches TRBD2 (6 bases). From germline, CDR1 is SGHNT and CDR2 YYREEE (reference sequence). There are 15 residues in the CDR3. The ends were cut back, 4 bases at V and 6 bases at J, with 18 bases in the middle. DNA for the CDR3: TGTGCCAGCAGCGATCTCTCCGGGGAGGTGGATACGCAGTATTTT. This codes for CASSDLSGEVDTQYF.

The rearrangement joins TRBV7-9 to TRBJ2-7; 8 positions agree with TRBD2. The CDR3 totals 15 residues. With 5 bases clipped from V and 2 bases from J, the junction kept 8 bases outside the gene matches. Per the germline V gene, CDR1 is SEHNR and CDR2 is FQNEAQ (reference sequence). CDR3 amino acids: CASSPRLAKTYEQYF. CDR3 in DNA: TGTGCCAGCAGCCCCAGACTAGCGAAGACCTACGAGCAGTACTTC.

The chain links TRBV11-2 to TRBJ1-2, with D hard to call. This CDR3 has 14 amino acids. The V end lost 2 bases, the J end lost 0 bases, and 7 bases lay between the germline ends. Germline CDR1 reads SGHAT; CDR2 reads FQNNGV. CDR3 in amino acids: CASSLIGPNYGYTF. The CDR3 nucleotides read TGTGCCAGCAGCTTAATAGGACCTAACTATGGCTACACCTTC.

The genes are TRBV7-9 and TRBJ1-6, with D unclear. The V end lost 2 bases, the J end lost 7 bases, and 3 bases lay between the germline ends. The CDR3 sequence is 12 residues long. Germline V gene sequence: CDR1 SEHNR, CDR2 FQNEAQ (reference sequence). The DNA for the CDR3 is TGTGCCAGCAGCTTATCCAATTCACCCCTCCACTTT. Translated: CASSLSNSPLHF.